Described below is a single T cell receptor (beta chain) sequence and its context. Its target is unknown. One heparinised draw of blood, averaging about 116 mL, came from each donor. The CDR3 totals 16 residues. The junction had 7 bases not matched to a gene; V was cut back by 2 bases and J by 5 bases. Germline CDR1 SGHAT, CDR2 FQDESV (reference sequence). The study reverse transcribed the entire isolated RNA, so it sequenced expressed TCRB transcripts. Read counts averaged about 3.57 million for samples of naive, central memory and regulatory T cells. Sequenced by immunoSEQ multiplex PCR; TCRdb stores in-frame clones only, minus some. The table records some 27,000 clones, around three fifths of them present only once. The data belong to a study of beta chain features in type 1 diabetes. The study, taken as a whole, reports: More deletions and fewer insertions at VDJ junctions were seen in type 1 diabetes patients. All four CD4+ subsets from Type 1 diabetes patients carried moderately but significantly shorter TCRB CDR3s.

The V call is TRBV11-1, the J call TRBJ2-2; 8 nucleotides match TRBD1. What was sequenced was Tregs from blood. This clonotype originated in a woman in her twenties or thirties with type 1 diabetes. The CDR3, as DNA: TGTGCCAGCAGCTTACTGGACAGGGTGTTTACCGGGGAGCTGTTTTTT. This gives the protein CASSLLDRVFTGELFF.